Listed here is a single TCR beta chain. This clone was seen only a few times. Its antigen is still unknown. Base qualities are not at hand, and no much larger clone is one base apart. Including the terminal cysteine and phenylalanine, the CDR3 comprises 13 residues. The CDR3 DNA has 39 bases and is translated from base 1. The junction shows trimming of 4 bases on V and 4 bases on J, and the gene matches do not reach 4 bases of it. The germline V gene encodes CDR1 SGHTA and CDR2 FQGNSA. These data are taken from a study of OX40 agonist ivuxolimab in advanced cancers. At the level of the whole study: Ivuxolimab, which targeted the costimulatory receptor OX40 (CD134), was an agonistic, fully human IgG2 monoclonal antibody. Partial responses occurred in three dose-escalation patients, of whom one had hepatocellular carcinoma and two had cutaneous melanoma. Among the 50 to 55 dose-escalation patients, about 20 had hepatocellular carcinoma, around 15 melanoma, 9 renal cell carcinoma and 9 head and neck cancer. The paper reports the monotherapy dose-escalation portion (N of about 47 patients) of the phase I ivuxolimab trial. The point of sequencing TCRbeta in the periphery was to test whether ivuxolimab changed TCR sequence diversity and drove clonal T-cell expansion. Prior anti-PD-1, anti-PD-L1 or anti-CTLA-4 therapy was permitted, and 40% of dose-escalation patients had received checkpoint inhibitors. The dose-escalation cohort was about 87% male with a mean age of approximately 59 years, ranging from roughly 20 to 80. Intravenous ivuxolimab was administered to patients every 2 weeks at six dose levels: 0.01, 0.1, 0.3, 1.5, 3 and 10 mg/kg.

On the study overall, not on this receptor specifically: The antigen specificity of the peripheral T cells that underwent clonal expansion was not determined. Low levels of normalized T-cell clonal expansion were also seen in some patients who did not respond. In the 0.1-3.0 mg/kg groups, partial responders had among the lowest normalized peripheral clonal expansion, particularly in CD8+ T cells. At doses of 0.1 to 3.0 mg/kg, clonal expansion of both CD4+ and CD8+ blood T cells was observed from baseline to week 6. On average, CD8+ T cells showed more expanded clones than CD4+ T cells after ivuxolimab.

For sequencing of the TCRbeta CDR3 region, genomic DNA was extracted from the sorted cells. The immunoSEQ Assay was used for sequencing of TCRbeta CDR3 regions. This is the immuneACCESS table as TCRdb keeps it, with only in-frame sequences that have V and J called. A part of the clones is gone; compared with another copy, unresolved V genes explain less than half, and the rest is unexplained. In all, the sample holds some 6,100 clones, and just under 70% of those were seen once. Around 19% of the sample belongs to the ten largest clones. The trial excluded patients who had a history of autoimmune disease or who were on systemic immunosuppression. Peripheral blood for TCR sequencing was drawn from every dose cohort at baseline, at cycle 4 day 1 and at cycle 7 day 1. Samples came from an open-label, multicenter, first-in-human phase I dose-escalation trial of ivuxolimab. Adults with locally advanced or metastatic head and neck squamous cell, hepatocellular, melanoma or renal cell carcinoma were enrolled in the trial. Before TCR sequencing, CD4+ T cells and CD8+ T cells from peripheral blood were sorted into separate populations.

The TCR sequence derives from an adult with an advanced solid tumor such as melanoma, head and neck, liver or kidney cancer. The V and J segments used are TRBV7-2 and TRBJ2-7, with 7 junctional bases fitting TRBD2. The sequencing here drew on CD4+ or CD8+ T cells sorted from blood, taken in a trial of the OX40 agonist ivuxolimab. The DNA reads TGTGCCAGCAGCTGGAGGCGGGGGTACGAGCAGTACTTC. Translated, it reads CASSWRRGYEQYF.